The 32 T cell receptor beta chains listed next were all sequenced from one sample in a study of CD4 and CD8 cells across lung adenocarcinoma regions. TCRdb processed the PCR reads anew with MiXCR; each CDR3 protein has one entry. Of about 3,400 distinct CDR3 sequences in the sample, about 62% were seen once. Sequenced material: CD8+ T cells from the margin of a lung tumor. Receptor source: a female donor with lung adenocarcinoma. The CD4 and CD8 labels of this study may be unreliable.

This clonotype is labeled large (0.1 to 1%). The rearrangement joins TRBV6-4 to TRBJ2-1, with 10 nucleotides matching TRBD2. V lost 0 bases and J lost 4; bases outside the gene matches: 3. CDR1 MRHNA and CDR2 SNTAGT come from the germline V gene. This CDR3 spans 16 amino acids. CDR3 residues: CASSDSASGGYNEQFF. The CDR3 coding sequence is TGTGCCAGCAGTGACTCAGCTAGCGGGGGTTACAATGAGCAGTTCTTC.

For the CDR3, the DNA is TGTGCCAGCAGTAACTACGAGCAGTACTTC. Protein product: CASSNYEQYF. The chain uses TRBV6-5 and TRBJ2-5; D remains unclear. The end of the DNA fits TRBJ2-7 better, so the J call may be wrong. The length of the CDR3 is 10 residues. Germline V gene lookup returns CDR1 MNHEY and CDR2 SVGAGI.

This clonotype is judged large (0.1 to 1%). This rearrangement joins TRBV10-2 to TRBJ1-1, with 12 bases fitting TRBD1. With 9 bases clipped from V and 5 bases from J, the junction kept 10 bases outside the gene matches. From germline, CDR1 is WSHSY and CDR2 SAAADI. CDR3 length equals 15 residues. The CDR3 spells CASTGTGGLMTEAFF. CDR3 nucleotides: TGCGCCAGTACAGGGACAGGGGGCCTTATGACTGAAGCTTTCTTT.

This clonotype is deemed medium-sized. This chain joins TRBV6-1 and TRBJ2-1, with D tentatively TRBD1 (5 bases). V lost 6 bases and J lost 6, with 12 bases in between. The germline V gene encodes CDR1 MNHNS and CDR2 SASEGT. The CDR3 covers 13 residues. CDR3 nucleotide sequence: TGTGCCAGCAGCCTCCTGGACACCAATGAGCAGTTCTTC. Translation: CASSLLDTNEQFF.

The chain uses TRBV12-3 or TRBV12-4 and TRBJ2-5; maybe TRBD2 (5 bases). The J call is doubtful: the DNA matches TRBJ2-1 better. This CDR3 has 13 amino acids. The CDR3 nucleotides are TGTGCCAGCAGTTTAGAGACCCGCGGGGAGCAGTTCTTC. It yields the protein CASSLETRGEQFF.

In its sample, this clonotype was seen a few times. The chain carries TRBV6-1 and TRBJ2-2; D gene uncertain. This CDR3 is built from 14 residues. V gave up 1 base and J gave up 1 base, with 4 bases separating them. CDR1 and CDR2 (germline): MNHNS, SASEGT. This CDR3 reads CASSEGQNTGELFF. The CDR3, as DNA: TGTGCCAGCAGTGAAGGACAGAACACCGGGGAGCTGTTTTTT.

This clonotype was picked up one time. The rearrangement uses TRBV11-2 and TRBJ2-1; weak D call: TRBD1 (6 bases). The CDR3 is made up of 12 amino acids. CDR1 and CDR2 (germline): SGHAT, FQNNGV. Between the trimmed V and J ends, which lost 2 bases and 9 bases, there was a span of 8 bases. The CDR3 sequence: CASSLRGIEQFF. The CDR3, as DNA: TGTGCCAGCAGCTTAAGGGGGATTGAGCAGTTCTTC.

As DNA, the CDR3 is TGTGCCAGCAGTTCTAGCGGGAGGGATGGCGAGTTCTTC. This gives the protein CASSSSGRDGEFF. The chain has TRBV6-5 and TRBJ2-1, with TRBD2 matching over 12 bases. Germline loops: CDR1 MNHEY, CDR2 SVGAGI. The J segment lost 14 bases and the V segment lost 4 bases, leaving 6 bases of the junction unmatched. This CDR3 has 13 residues.

The rearrangement links TRBV6-1 to TRBJ2-1; D possibly matches TRBD1 or TRBD2 (5 bases each). Gene TRBJ2-7 matches the end of the DNA better, so the J call may be wrong. CDR3 length: 14 amino acids. The germline V gene encodes CDR1 MNHNS and CDR2 SASEGT. CDR3 residues: CASSPRGRTYEQYF. Written as DNA, the CDR3 is TGTGCCAGCAGTCCCCGGGGCCGGACCTACGAGCAGTACTTC.

This rearrangement joins TRBV11-2 to TRBJ1-1, with 9 bases aligning to TRBD1. CDR1 and CDR2 (germline): SGHAT, FQNNGV. There are 14 residues in the CDR3. Trimming took 1 base from V and 4 from J; bases not matched to a gene: 1. The CDR3 spells CASSLAQGATEAFF. CDR3 coding DNA: TGTGCCAGCAGCTTAGCACAGGGGGCCACTGAAGCTTTCTTT. Looking up the rest from reference TRBV11-2 and TRBJ1-1 gives the full variable domain: EAGVAQSPRYKIIEKRQSVAFWCNPISGHATLYWYQQILGQGPKLLIQFQNNGVVDDSQLPKDRFSAERLKGVDSTLKIQPAKLEDSAVYLCASSLAQGATEAFFGQGTRLTVV.

The chain carries TRBV7-2 and TRBJ2-2; D is possibly TRBD2 (5 bases). CDR1 and CDR2 from the germline V gene are SGHTA and FQGNSA. This CDR3 contains 16 residues. V lost 1 base and J 1 base, leaving 10 bases between the germline ends. CDR3 nucleotides: TGTGCCAGCAGCTTAGAAGGGAGTAGGAACACCGGGGAGCTGTTTTTT. The encoded protein is CASSLEGSRNTGELFF.

A few counts support this clonotype. The chain links TRBV7-2 to TRBJ2-5; 9 nucleotides line up with TRBD2. The J segment lost 5 bases and the V segment lost 4 bases, leaving 14 bases of the junction unmatched. Germline V gives CDR1 SGHTA, CDR2 FQGNSA. CDR3 length equals 17 residues. The CDR3 DNA reads as TGTGCCAGCAGCTCCCCCAGGGGCGGGGGGGCTCATGAGACCCAGTACTTC. Protein product: CASSSPRGGGAHETQYF.

The chain uses TRBV24-1 and TRBJ2-1, with 8 bases that match TRBD1. Trimming cost V 5 bases and J 0 bases; bases outside gene matches: 11. Germline CDR1 reads KGHDR; CDR2 reads SFDVKD. The CDR3 runs 18 residues. In nucleotides, the CDR3 is TGTGCCACCAGTGTGGGGCAGGGGGCCCCCATCTCCTACAATGAGCAGTTCTTC. Translated: CATSVGQGAPISYNEQFF.

The V and J genes are TRBV6-5 and TRBJ2-3; D is possibly TRBD2 (7 bases). The V end lost 5 bases, the J end lost 1 base, and 16 bases lay between the germline ends. Per the germline V gene, CDR1 is MNHEY and CDR2 is SVGAGI. This CDR3 spans 16 amino acids. The CDR3, as DNA: TGTGCCAGCAGTACGCGAGGGGGGGCAGGCACAGATACGCAGTATTTT. The encoded protein is CASSTRGGAGTDTQYF.

The chain employs TRBV6-1 and TRBJ2-1; either TRBD1 or TRBD2 may supply D (7 bases each). The J call may not be correct, given that the DNA end is closer to TRBJ2-7. The CDR3 consists of 19 residues. CDR1 and CDR2 (germline): MNHNS, SASEGT. The CDR3 nucleotides are TGTGCCAGCAGGTCCGGCCCGGGCGGCGGGAGACAGGGCCCAGAGACGCAGTACTTC. Translating it yields CASRSGPGGGRQGPETQYF.

V and J are TRBV6-1 and TRBJ2-3; 8 nucleotides line up with TRBD2. The end of the DNA aligns better with TRBJ2-7, so the J call may be wrong. The CDR3 length is 15 residues. Germline-derived CDR1 and CDR2 are MNHNS and SASEGT. The CDR3 coding sequence is TGTGCCAGGGGGCTAGCGGGCCGAGTCACAGATACGCAGTACTTC. Protein: CARGLAGRVTDTQYF.

The chain recombines TRBV7-6 with TRBJ2-1; D unclear. The closer fit of TRBJ2-5 to the DNA end suggests the J call may be wrong. This CDR3 is 13 amino acids long. CDR1 SGHVS and CDR2 FNYEAQ come from the germline V gene. The CDR3 is CASSLAFTETQYF. CDR3 nucleotide sequence: TGTGCCAGCAGCTTAGCTTTCACTGAGACCCAGTACTTC.

CDR3 sequence reads: CASSYSRQGQNIQYF. CDR3 bases: TGTGCCAGCAGTTACTCGAGGCAGGGTCAAAACATTCAGTACTTC. This sequence joins TRBV6-5 and TRBJ2-4, with D maybe TRBD1 (5 bases). This CDR3 spans 15 amino acids. V lost 0 bases and J 5 bases, leaving 11 bases between the germline ends. Germline values: CDR1 MNHEY, CDR2 SVGAGI.

The V and J genes are TRBV6-5 and TRBJ2-4; TRBD2 aligns across 8 bases. The germline CDR1 and CDR2 sequences are MNHEY and SVGAGI. The CDR3 is 17 amino acids. The J segment lost 13 bases and the V segment lost 4 bases, leaving 21 bases of the junction unmatched. The CDR3 sequence is CASSSLASGLAKNTQYF. Here the CDR3 DNA reads TGTGCCAGCAGTTCTTTGGCTAGCGGGCTAGCCAAAAACACCCAGTACTTC.

The V gene is TRBV7-3, the J gene TRBJ2-1; 12 bases map to TRBD2. The CDR3 is made up of 16 amino acids. J lost 5 bases, V lost 5 bases, and 7 bases had no gene match. Per germline, CDR1 SGHTA and CDR2 FQGTGA. The CDR3 spells CASSRWTSGTHNEQFF. CDR3 nucleotides: TGTGCCAGCAGCCGGTGGACTAGCGGGACCCACAATGAGCAGTTCTTC.

The chain recombines TRBV7-3 with TRBJ2-5; TRBD1 might be the D (6 bases). The J call may not be correct, given that the DNA end is closer to TRBJ2-7. This CDR3 comprises 15 residues. Germline assignment: CDR1 SGHTA and CDR2 FQGTGA. The CDR3 DNA sequence: TGTGCCAGCAGCAAGGGGGATGGCCAAACCTACGAGCAGTACTTC. Its protein is CASSKGDGQTYEQYF.

The genes are TRBV6-5 and TRBJ1-5; no firm D call. Germline V CDR1 and CDR2: MNHEY, SVGAGI. Trimming stripped 2 bases from V and 0 bases from J, with 8 bases between. This CDR3 region has 15 residues. The CDR3 DNA reads TGTGCCAGCAGTTACGGGCGGGATAGCAATCAGCCCCAGCATTTT. Its translation: CASSYGRDSNQPQHF.

This clonotype is large in the sample. V is TRBV27 and J is TRBJ1-1, with unresolved D. The CDR3 is 14 residues long. From germline, CDR1 is MNHEY and CDR2 SMNVEV (reference sequence). Trimming pared 4 bases from V and 0 bases from J, leaving 9 bases between. CDR3 bases: TGTGCCAGCAGTTATGAACGAATGAACACTGAAGCTTTCTTT. It yields the protein CASSYERMNTEAFF.

This clonotype was observed a few times. CDR3 sequence (DNA): TGTGCCAGCAGCCACCAGCGGGGGCCGGGGGAGACCCAGTACTTC. This gives the protein CASSHQRGPGETQYF. The gene calls are TRBV7-3 and TRBJ2-5, with 8 positions matching TRBD2. V lost 5 bases and J lost 5; bases outside the gene matches: 10. CDR3 length: 15 residues. Germline-derived CDR1 and CDR2 are SGHTA and FQGTGA.

The V gene is TRBV6-5, the J gene TRBJ1-1; D is uncertain. Deletions cut 0 bases from V and 3 bases from J, with 5 bases between. CDR1 and CDR2 from the germline V gene are MNHEY and SVGAGI. The length of the CDR3 is 13 residues. As DNA, the CDR3 is TGTGCCAGCAGTTACTCGAAGGACACTGAAGCTTTCTTT. The encoded protein is CASSYSKDTEAFF.

The CDR3 is CASSDFDNEQFF. CDR3 in DNA: TGTGCCAGCAGTGACTTCGACAATGAGCAGTTCTTC. The rearrangement uses TRBV6-1 and TRBJ2-1; no reliable D call. Trimming took off 3 bases at V and 5 bases at J, with 5 bases between the two ends. Germline CDR1 reads MNHNS; CDR2 reads SASEGT. The CDR3 extends over 12 amino acids.

The chain has TRBV6-1 and TRBJ2-2; 8 nucleotides agree with TRBD1. There are 15 residues in the CDR3. CDR1 MNHNS and CDR2 SASEGT come from the germline V gene. The junction had 4 bases not matched to a gene; V was cut back by 2 bases and J by 5 bases. The CDR3 DNA is TGTGCCAGCAGTGAATTTCAGGGGGCTACCGGGGAGCTGTTTTTT. Translating it yields CASSEFQGATGELFF.

The chain recombines TRBV6-1 with TRBJ2-5; a possible D gene is TRBD1 (5 bases). With the DNA end fitting TRBJ2-7 better, the J assignment may be wrong. The germline V gene encodes CDR1 MNHNS and CDR2 SASEGT. The CDR3 spans 12 residues. CDR3 residues: CASTRVGYEQYF. In DNA, the CDR3 is TGTGCCAGCACCAGGGTAGGGTACGAGCAGTACTTC.

The chain uses TRBV6-1 and TRBJ2-1, with a tentative D call TRBD2 (6 bases). V was cut by 7 bases and J by 2 bases, with 15 bases left in between. The germline CDR1 and CDR2 sequences are MNHNS and SASEGT. This CDR3 has 15 amino acids. The CDR3 reads CASTPPGEAYNEQFF. CDR3 in DNA: TGTGCCAGCACCCCCCCGGGGGAGGCCTACAATGAGCAGTTCTTC.

V is TRBV6-1 and J is TRBJ2-1; 9 nucleotides agree with TRBD1. The CDR3 has 16 residues. Trimming removed 0 bases from V and 7 bases from J; junction bases left unmatched: 7. Germline V gene data show CDR1 as MNHNS and CDR2 as SASEGT. CDR3 nucleotide sequence: TGTGCCAGCAGTGAAGCGATGGGGACAGGGTGGAATGAGCAGTTCTTC. It translates to CASSEAMGTGWNEQFF.

A few counts support this clonotype. The chain recombines TRBV6-1 with TRBJ2-1, with 10 bases lining up with TRBD2. Germline CDR1 reads MNHNS; CDR2 reads SASEGT. The CDR3 has 15 amino acids. J was trimmed by 7 bases and V by 6 bases; bases with no gene match: 9. The CDR3 DNA reads as TGTGCCAGCAGAAAAGTAGCGGGAGGTGTTAATGAGCAGTTCTTC. Amino acid sequence: CASRKVAGGVNEQFF.

The J gene is TRBJ2-1, the V gene TRBV27; D remains unclear. The closer fit of TRBJ2-5 to the DNA end suggests the J call may be wrong. Germline V lookup: CDR1 MNHEY, CDR2 SMNVEV (reference sequence). The CDR3 is 13 residues long. As DNA, the CDR3 is TGTGCCAGCAGGGCACCTGGGGAAGAGACCCAGTACTTC. It specifies CASRAPGEETQYF.